A selection of T cell receptor beta chains follows, all from one sample in a study of T-cell reconstitution after alpha-beta-depleted transplantation in children. TCRdb used MiXCR to reprocess the PCR reads, holding one entry per CDR3 protein. Here the sample spans about 490,000 distinct CDR3 sequences, about 10% being singletons. The sequenced sample was PBMCs, obtained before TCRalphabeta/CD19-depleted stem cell transplant. These receptors all come from a child younger than 10 with inherited bone marrow failure, due to receive a stem cell transplant. Both conserved end residues are part of each CDR3. The D gene is left open where the match is weak. Rows give clone size only sometimes, using once, few, many, or a class for an expanded clone.

D gene,J gene,V gene,clone size,CDR3 DNA,CDR3 protein
TRBD1,TRBJ1-4,TRBV4-1,-,TGCGCCAGCAGCCAAGTATCCGGGACAGGGCGCTTTCGGGCAACTAATGAAAACCTGTTTTTT,CASSQVSGTGRFRATNENLFF
TRBD2,TRBJ2-1,TRBV20-1,few,TGCAGTGCTAGAGGGGACTTTCTAGCGGGAGCGCCCAATGAGCAGTTCTTC,CSARGDFLAGAPNEQFF
TRBD2,TRBJ2-1,TRBV5-1,many,TGCGCCAGCAGCCCGGGACTACGCCGCTCCTACAATGAGCAGTTCTTC,CASSPGLRRSYNEQFF
TRBD1,TRBJ2-7,TRBV18,many,TGTGCCAGCTCCCCACTAAAAGGGACAGGGCAGGACGAGCAGTACTTC,CASSPLKGTGQDEQYF
-,TRBJ2-3,TRBV9,-,TGTGCCAGCAGCGTATGGCAGGCCACAGATACGCAGTATTTT,CASSVWQATDTQYF
-,TRBJ2-1,TRBV7-2,many,TGTGCCAGCAGCTTAGAGAGTCAGGGCTACAATGAGCAGTTCTTC,CASSLESQGYNEQFF
-,TRBJ1-1,TRBV4-3,few,TGCGCCAGCAGCCAACTTAACCCGGGGACGGAAGCTTTCTTT,CASSQLNPGTEAFF
TRBD2,TRBJ2-5,TRBV6-1,-,TGTGCCAGCAGTCAGACTAGCGGGGGTCAAGAGACCCAGTACTTC,CASSQTSGGQETQYF
-,TRBJ2-1,TRBV6-5,few,TGTGCCAGCAGTTACTCGACTCGGGGGGAGCAGTTCTTC,CASSYSTRGEQFF
TRBD1,TRBJ2-3,TRBV20-1,many,TGCAGTGCGAAGGACAGGGGGCATGATACGCAGTATTTT,CSAKDRGHDTQYF
TRBD2,TRBJ2-3,TRBV12-3/TRBV12-4,many,TGTGCCAGCACCGTGACTAGCGGGGGCACAGATACGCAGTATTTT,CASTVTSGGTDTQYF
-,TRBJ2-7,TRBV3-1,many,TGTGCCAGCAGCCACCGACTCGAAGTCTACGAGCAGTACTTC,CASSHRLEVYEQYF
-,TRBJ2-7,TRBV12-3/TRBV12-4,-,TGTGCCAGCAGCTCTTTTATTTCCTACGAGCAGTACTTC,CASSSFISYEQYF
-,TRBJ2-1,TRBV11-2,-,TGTGCCAGCAGCCCTCCCTTAGAAGTAGGGCAGTTCTTC,CASSPPLEVGQFF
-,TRBJ1-2,TRBV27,few,TGTGCCAGCAGTCAGACAGGACGAGGCTACACCTTC,CASSQTGRGYTF
-,TRBJ2-2,TRBV5-6,many,TGTGCCAGCAGCTTGTTCTCCGGGACGCAAATCGGGGAGCTGTTTTTT,CASSLFSGTQIGELFF
-,TRBJ1-2,TRBV20-1,once,TGCAGTCCCGCAGTGCTAGGAGGAGTAGAAAAGCGCCCCAACTATGGCTACACCTTC,CSPAVLGGVEKRPNYGYTF
TRBD2,TRBJ2-7,TRBV12-3/TRBV12-4,-,TGTGCCAGCAGGGGGGGGGGGTTATTCTACGAGCAGTACTTC,CASRGGGLFYEQYF
TRBD2,TRBJ2-7,TRBV18,few,TGTGCCAGCTCACCTCGGACTAGCGGGTTTTCCTACGAGCAGTACTTC,CASSPRTSGFSYEQYF
-,TRBJ1-3,TRBV5-1,many,TGCGCCAGCAGCTTGGAGGCGGGAAACACCATATATTTT,CASSLEAGNTIYF
TRBD2,TRBJ2-1,TRBV3-1,many,TGTGCCAGCAGAAGGACTAGCGGGAGTAACTACAATGAGCAGTTCTTC,CASRRTSGSNYNEQFF
TRBD2,TRBJ2-1,TRBV20-1,-,TGCAGTGCTCTCCCTGGACTAGCGCTATACAATGAGCAGTTCTTC,CSALPGLALYNEQFF
-,TRBJ2-3,TRBV7-2,many,TGTGCCAGCAGCTTAGCTCCAGCAGCCTCGGGACCAGATACGCAGTATTTT,CASSLAPAASGPDTQYF
-,TRBJ2-1,TRBV5-1,many,TGCGCCAGCAGCTTGTATTACGACAATGAGCAGTTCTTC,CASSLYYDNEQFF
-,TRBJ2-7,TRBV12-3/TRBV12-4,many,TGTGCCAGCAGTTACCTAAACAGGGTCTACTACGAGCAGTACTTC,CASSYLNRVYYEQYF
-,TRBJ2-7,TRBV7-9,few,TGTGCCAGCAGCTTAGCAGTCAGGACTACGACCTACGAGCAGTACTTC,CASSLAVRTTTYEQYF
-,TRBJ1-1,TRBV3-1,many,TGTGCCAGCAGCCATGACAGCCACCCGAACACTGAAGCTTTCTTT,CASSHDSHPNTEAFF
-,TRBJ2-1,TRBV5-4,few,TGTGCCAGCAGCTTGCGGGAGATGGTGAAGCAGTTCTTC,CASSLREMVKQFF
-,TRBJ2-3,TRBV9,many,TGTGCCAGCAGCGTAGCGGGACGGAACAGTGATACGCAGTATTTT,CASSVAGRNSDTQYF
-,TRBJ2-1,TRBV11-2,-,TGTGCCAGCAGCTGGACTATCAATGAGCAGTTCTTC,CASSWTINEQFF
TRBD2,TRBJ2-3,TRBV27,many,TGTGCCAGCAGTTTAATAGCGGGAGGTCCAGATACGCAGTATTTT,CASSLIAGGPDTQYF
TRBD2,TRBJ2-7,TRBV5-1,many,TGCGCCAGCAGCTCGGGTGGCCTAGCGGTGTCCCGAGTCGAGCAGTACTTC,CASSSGGLAVSRVEQYF
-,TRBJ1-4,TRBV20-1,many,TGCAGTGCCAGACCTGCAATGGAGGAAAAACTGTTTTTT,CSARPAMEEKLFF
TRBD2,TRBJ2-7,TRBV9,many,TGTGCCAGCAGCGTATCTAGCGGGCGCTCCTACGAGCAGTACTTC,CASSVSSGRSYEQYF
-,TRBJ1-2,TRBV6-5,many,TGTGCCAGCAGTGGCAGGGGCTATGGCTACACCTTC,CASSGRGYGYTF
-,TRBJ1-3,TRBV27,many,TGTGCCAGCAAATTTTCGGGATCTGGAAACACCATATATTTT,CASKFSGSGNTIYF
-,TRBJ1-1,TRBV30,many,TGTGCCTGGAGTGCCGTACAGGGTTTAGCTTTCTTT,CAWSAVQGLAFF
-,TRBJ2-7,TRBV27,many,TGTGCCAGCGGCTGGAATACTGGCTACGAGCAGTACTTC,CASGWNTGYEQYF
-,TRBJ2-5,TRBV10-2,many,TGCGCCAGCAGTGAGTCAGTTCTATATGTTGGGAGACGTCGGGAGACCCAGTACTTC,CASSESVLYVGRRRETQYF
TRBD1,TRBJ2-7,TRBV10-2,many,TGCGCCAGCAGGGTGACAGGGGGCAGGTTTGGGGAGCAGTACTTC,CASRVTGGRFGEQYF
TRBD2,TRBJ2-7,TRBV27,few,TGTGCCAGCAGCCCTTTCTCGACTAGCGGAATCTACGAGCAGTACTTC,CASSPFSTSGIYEQYF
-,TRBJ2-3,TRBV7-7,many,TGTGCCAGCAGCTTGGTTGGAAAGGGGGGGTTGGATACGCAGTATTTT,CASSLVGKGGLDTQYF
-,TRBJ1-2,TRBV10-3,many,TGTGCCATCAGTGAGTTTGACCTGGAAGAAAACTATGGCTACACCTTC,CAISEFDLEENYGYTF
-,TRBJ2-3,TRBV21-1,many,TGTGCCAGCAGCAAAGGCGAAGAGCGGGAGATCACAGATACGCAGTATTTT,CASSKGEEREITDTQYF
TRBD2,TRBJ2-7,TRBV5-1,many,TGCGCCAGCAGCTCGACTAGCGGTTCTTCCCCCTACGAGCAGTACTTC,CASSSTSGSSPYEQYF
TRBD1,TRBJ2-1,TRBV24-1,-,TGTGCCACCAGTGACTCATGGGGGACAGGGTCTGAGCAGTTCTTC,CATSDSWGTGSEQFF